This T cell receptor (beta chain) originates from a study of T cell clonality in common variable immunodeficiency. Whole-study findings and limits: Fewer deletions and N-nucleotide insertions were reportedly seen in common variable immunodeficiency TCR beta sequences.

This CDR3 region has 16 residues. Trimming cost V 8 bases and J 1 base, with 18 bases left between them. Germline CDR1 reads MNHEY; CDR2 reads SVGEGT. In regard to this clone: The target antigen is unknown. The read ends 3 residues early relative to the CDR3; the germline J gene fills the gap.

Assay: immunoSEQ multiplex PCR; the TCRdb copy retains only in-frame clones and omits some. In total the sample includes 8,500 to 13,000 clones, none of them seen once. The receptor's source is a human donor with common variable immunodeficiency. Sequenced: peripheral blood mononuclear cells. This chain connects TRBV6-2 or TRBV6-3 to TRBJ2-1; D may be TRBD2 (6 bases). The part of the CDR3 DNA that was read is TGTGCCAGCGCGTTTTATCCGGGACTTTCCTACAATGAG. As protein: CASAFYPGLSYNE. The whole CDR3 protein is CASAFYPGLSYNEQFF.